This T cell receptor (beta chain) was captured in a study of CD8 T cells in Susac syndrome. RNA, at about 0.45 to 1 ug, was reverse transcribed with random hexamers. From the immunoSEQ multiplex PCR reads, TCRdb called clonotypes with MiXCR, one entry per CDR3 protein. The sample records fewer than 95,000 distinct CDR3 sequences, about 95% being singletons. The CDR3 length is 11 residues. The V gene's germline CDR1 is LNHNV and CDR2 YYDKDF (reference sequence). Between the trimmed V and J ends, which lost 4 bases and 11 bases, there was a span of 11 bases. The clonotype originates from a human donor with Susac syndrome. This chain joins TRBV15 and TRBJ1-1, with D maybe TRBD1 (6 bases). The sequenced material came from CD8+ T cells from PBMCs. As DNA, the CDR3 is TGTGCCACCAGCAAGACAGGACGTGCTTTCTTT. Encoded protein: CATSKTGRAFF. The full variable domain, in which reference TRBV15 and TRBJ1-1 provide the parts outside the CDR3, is DAMVIQNPRYQVTQFGKPVTLSCSQTLNHNVMYWYQQKSSQAPKLLFHYYDKDFNNEADTPDNFQSRRPNTSFCFLDIRSPGLGDTAMYLCATSKTGRAFFGQGTRLTVV.